Listed below are T cell receptor beta chains from one sample, sequenced in a study of metastatic and nonmetastatic thyroid tumors. MiXCR re-clonotyped the PCR reads for TCRdb. The sample lists around 42,000 clones, roughly 11% occurring once. Source material: blood. The receptors originated from a female donor with papillary thyroid cancer or a benign thyroid nodule (not recorded which). Some clones in this sample may be carry-over from other donors' samples. Both conserved end residues are part of each CDR3. The D gene is left open where the match is weak. Not every row has a clone size; where given, it reads once, few, many or a size class.

DNA	CDR3	size	D	V	J
TGTGCCAGCAAAAGAAAGGGGGCCGGGGAGCTGTTTTTT	CASKRKGAGELFF	many	-	TRBV7-9	TRBJ2-2
TGTGCCAGCAGCTTGGATGGAAACACCATATATTTT	CASSLDGNTIYF	many	-	TRBV5-4	TRBJ1-3
TGTGCCAGCAGCTTAGCCCGGGGAACTGAAGCTTTCTTT	CASSLARGTEAFF	many	-	TRBV7-2	TRBJ1-1
TGTGCCATCAGTGAGCTCTCGCTTAGCTCCTACAATGAGCAGTTCTTC	CAISELSLSSYNEQFF	many	-	TRBV10-3	TRBJ2-1
TGCAGTGCTAGAGGACAGACTAATGAAAAACTGTTTTTT	CSARGQTNEKLFF	many	-	TRBV20-1	TRBJ1-4
TGTGCCAGCAGCATTACGGGACTAGCCGGGGCAGATACGCAGTATTTT	CASSITGLAGADTQYF	many	TRBD2	TRBV9	TRBJ2-3
TGTGCCAGCAACAAGATAATGAGCGACTATGGCTACACCTTC	CASNKIMSDYGYTF	many	-	TRBV2	TRBJ1-2
TGCAGCGCTGGACAAATGAACACTGAAGCTTTCTTT	CSAGQMNTEAFF	many	-	TRBV29-1	TRBJ1-1
TGTGCCAGTAGTATAGCCCACCTATCCGATACGCAGTATTTT	CASSIAHLSDTQYF	many	-	TRBV19	TRBJ2-3
TGTGCCAGCAGCGTATATAGCGCAAATACGCAGTATTTT	CASSVYSANTQYF	many	-	TRBV9	TRBJ2-3
TGTGCCAGCTCACCACCGTGGGATTTTCGGTCTGGGGCCAACGTCCTGACTTTC	CASSPPWDFRSGANVLTF	many	-	TRBV18	TRBJ2-6
TGCAGTGCTAGCGATATGACAGTCCAAAGGGGCAATCAGCCCCAGCATTTT	CSASDMTVQRGNQPQHF	many	-	TRBV20-1	TRBJ1-5
TGCGCCAGCAGCTTGACACCGGGACTAGTGGGGGCAAGCACAGATACGCAGTATTTT	CASSLTPGLVGASTDTQYF	many	TRBD2	TRBV5-1	TRBJ2-3
TGTGCCAGCAGCCCCCGGTTGGCGGCTGGCTACACCTTC	CASSPRLAAGYTF	-	-	TRBV7-2	TRBJ1-2
TGTGCCAGCAGCTTAGTGGGTTACGAGCAGTACTTC	CASSLVGYEQYF	many	-	TRBV11-2	TRBJ2-7
TGCAGTGCTAGACTGGTTGTTCGGGGGTTAAGAGGCCAACTAAATGAGCAGTTCTTC	CSARLVVRGLRGQLNEQFF	many	-	TRBV20-1	TRBJ2-1
TGTGCCAGCAGCTTAACTAGCGGTACCCAGAGCTCCTACAATGAGCAGTTCTTC	CASSLTSGTQSSYNEQFF	-	TRBD2	TRBV5-4	TRBJ2-1
TGCAGCGTTGAGACAGGGGAAAACACCATATATTTT	CSVETGENTIYF	many	TRBD1	TRBV29-1	TRBJ1-3
TGTGCCAGCAGTTCCGGCCTCTATCGGAACACCGGGGAGCTGTTTTTT	CASSSGLYRNTGELFF	medium-sized	-	TRBV12-3/TRBV12-4	TRBJ2-2
TGTGCCTGGAGTGTTGGGCAGGGAGCCTACGAGCAGTACTTC	CAWSVGQGAYEQYF	many	-	TRBV30	TRBJ2-7
TGTGCCAGCAGCGTAGCTAGTACCCCCTACGAGCAGTACTTC	CASSVASTPYEQYF	-	-	TRBV9	TRBJ2-7
TGTGCCAGCAGCTTAGGACAGCCCCACCAAGAGACCCAGTACTTC	CASSLGQPHQETQYF	many	-	TRBV7-9	TRBJ2-5
TGTGCCAGCAGCTTAACAGTCGGCGGGAGGGGAAATGAGCAGTTCTTC	CASSLTVGGRGNEQFF	many	TRBD2	TRBV7-6	TRBJ2-1
TGCGCCAAGTTACGGACGAGCCGGGAGACACAGTACTTC	CAKLRTSRETQYF	-	-	TRBV10-1	TRBJ2-5
TGCGCCAGCAGCTTGGCTGGACAGAGGAACACCGGGGAGCTGTTTTTT	CASSLAGQRNTGELFF	many	-	TRBV5-1	TRBJ2-2
TGCGCCAGCAGGGCCGCGGAGGCGGGGGGTCTCGGGGAGCAGTACTTC	CASRAAEAGGLGEQYF	many	TRBD2	TRBV5-1	TRBJ2-7